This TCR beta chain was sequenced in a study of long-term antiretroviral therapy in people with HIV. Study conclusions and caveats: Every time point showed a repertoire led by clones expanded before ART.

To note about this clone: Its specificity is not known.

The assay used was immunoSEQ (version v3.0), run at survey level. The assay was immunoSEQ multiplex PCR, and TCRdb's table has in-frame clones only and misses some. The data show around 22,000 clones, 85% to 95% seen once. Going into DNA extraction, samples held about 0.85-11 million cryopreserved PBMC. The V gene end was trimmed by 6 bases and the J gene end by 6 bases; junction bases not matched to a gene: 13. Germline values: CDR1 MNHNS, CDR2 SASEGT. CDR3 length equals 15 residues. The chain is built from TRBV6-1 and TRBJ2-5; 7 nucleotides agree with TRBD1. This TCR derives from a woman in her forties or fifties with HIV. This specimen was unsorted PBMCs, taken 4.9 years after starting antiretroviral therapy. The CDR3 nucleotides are TGTGCCAGCAGCTTAAGACAGGGCACCCCGAAGACCCAGTACTTC. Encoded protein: CASSLRQGTPKTQYF.